These 21 T cell receptor beta chains share one sample of origin, sequenced in a study of T cell repertoires in cytomegalovirus infection. TCRdb re-derived calls from the reads in MiXCR, one entry per CDR3 protein. This table holds roughly 120,000 distinct CDR3 sequences, about 9.5% found once. These receptors' targets are unknown. The sequenced sample was PBMCs, sequenced either directly or after in vitro stimulation (not recorded which). These receptors all come from a human donor in good health (CMV status not recorded). Some clones in this sample may be carry-over from other donors' samples.

The chain has TRBV7-2 and TRBJ1-2, with no clear D. Looked up from germline, CDR1 is SGHTA and CDR2 is FQGNSA. The CDR3 has 14 amino acids. V was pared by 5 bases and J by 3 bases, with 13 bases between. DNA of the CDR3: TGTGCCAGCAGCCCCGAGCAGAGTGACTATGGCTACACCTTC. Translating it yields CASSPEQSDYGYTF.

This clonotype was recorded at least ten times. The chain couples TRBV18 to TRBJ2-7; 8 positions agree with TRBD2. This CDR3 spans 14 amino acids. From germline, CDR1 is KGHSH and CDR2 LQKENI. Trimming cost V 3 bases and J 3 bases; bases outside gene matches: 4. This chain's CDR3 is CASSPRTSNYEQYF. The CDR3 DNA reads as TGTGCCAGCTCACCTCGGACTAGCAACTACGAGCAGTACTTC.

The V gene is TRBV11-1, the J gene TRBJ2-5, with D uncertain. Germline V lookup: CDR1 SGHAT, CDR2 FQDESV (reference sequence). The length of the CDR3 is 12 residues. Trimming left V 7 bases short and J 5 bases short, with 11 bases between. DNA for the CDR3: TGTGCCAGCACCATGACCGGGGAGACCCAGTACTTC. It encodes CASTMTGETQYF.

This clonotype was counted ten times or more. This sequence joins TRBV5-6 and TRBJ2-1, with D possibly being TRBD1 (5 bases). The CDR3 covers 17 residues. Germline CDR1 SGHDT, CDR2 YYEEEE. V gave up 0 bases and J gave up 0 bases, with 13 bases separating them. The CDR3 region is CASSLGDSSFSYNEQFF. CDR3 nucleotides: TGTGCCAGCAGCTTGGGCGACAGTAGCTTCTCCTACAATGAGCAGTTCTTC. The entire variable domain, with the rest obtained from reference TRBV5-6 and TRBJ2-1, is as follows: DAGVTQSPTHLIKTRGQQVTLRCSPKSGHDTVSWYQQALGQGPQFIFQYYEEEERQRGNFPDRFSGHQFPNYSSELNVNALLLGDSALYLCASSLGDSSFSYNEQFFGPGTRLTVL.

This clonotype was detected a few times. The chain has TRBV3-1 and TRBJ2-7; 12 bases fit TRBD1. Germline V gene sequence: CDR1 LGHDT, CDR2 YNNKEL (reference sequence). The CDR3 consists of 20 residues. The V and J ends lost 4 bases and 2 bases, in that order; junction bases with no gene match: 18. The CDR3 coding sequence is TGTGCCAGCAGCCTTGGGACAGGGGGCAGGGGAGCAAAGTTAGCCTACGAGCAGTACTTC. Translating it yields CASSLGTGGRGAKLAYEQYF.

In its sample, this clonotype was seen many times. This rearrangement joins TRBV19 to TRBJ2-5, with 7 positions matching TRBD1. The CDR3 runs 13 residues. CDR1 LNHDA and CDR2 SQIVND come from the germline V gene (reference sequence). V shed 5 bases, J shed 3 bases, and the junction held 3 bases outside the gene matches. CDR3 loop: CASSYDREETQYF. The DNA of the CDR3 is TGTGCCAGTAGTTACGACAGGGAAGAGACCCAGTACTTC.

This clonotype came up a few times. J is TRBJ2-2 and V is TRBV11-3, with unresolved D. This CDR3 contains 12 residues. V lost 5 bases, J lost 11 bases, and 12 bases lay in between. Germline V CDR1 and CDR2: SGHNT, YENEEA. In DNA, the CDR3 is TGTGCCAGCAGCCTCATAGGCCGTGAGCTGTTTTTT. This codes for CASSLIGRELFF.

This clonotype was counted many times. The chain employs TRBV7-8 and TRBJ2-5, with TRBD2 matching 9 bases. CDR3 length: 17 residues. Germline V lookup: CDR1 SGHVS, CDR2 FQNEAQ. V dropped 1 base and J dropped 5; count of bases not matched to a gene: 11. The CDR3 nucleotides are TGTGCCAGCAGCTTAGGCGAGAGGGCTAGCGGGATTGAGACCCAGTACTTC. Its protein product is CASSLGERASGIETQYF.

At least ten counts were recorded for this clonotype. The chain couples TRBV7-2 to TRBJ1-5; D remains unclear. CDR3 length equals 15 residues. Trimming removed 1 base at V and 7 bases at J, with 14 bases between. CDR1 and CDR2 (germline): SGHTA, FQGNSA. In DNA, the CDR3 is TGTGCCAGCAGCTTAGACTTTGGGCCGCAGCAGCCCCAGCATTTT. Protein sequence: CASSLDFGPQQPQHF.

This clonotype was counted many times. The V and J genes are TRBV6-1 and TRBJ2-7, with D possibly TRBD1 on 6 matching bases. Trimming shortened V by 7 bases and J by 5 bases, and 12 bases separated the two germline ends. CDR1 is MNHNS, CDR2 SASEGT, per germline. The length of the CDR3 is 12 residues. CDR3 protein: CASTTTGNEQYV. DNA of the CDR3: TGTGCCAGCACCACAACAGGGAACGAGCAGTACGTC.

Concerning this clonotype: A much larger clone differs from this one at a single base, so this may be a read error. CDR3 amino acids: CASSLGDTSEPEDTQYF. The CDR3 coding sequence is TGTGCCAGCAGCTTAGGTGATACTAGCGAACCAGAGGATACGCAGTATTTT. The chain combines TRBV7-9 with TRBJ2-3; TRBD2 matches at 7 bases. The V gene's germline CDR1 is SEHNR and CDR2 FQNEAQ (reference sequence). V was clipped by 1 base and J by 6 bases; unmatched bases: 13. CDR3 length: 17 residues.

This clonotype was counted at least ten times. The chain couples TRBV19 to TRBJ2-2; D gene ambiguous. V lost 4 bases to trimming and J lost 5 bases, with 11 bases between them. The CDR3 has 14 amino acids. Germline CDR1 is LNHDA and CDR2 is SQIVND (reference sequence). The chain's CDR3 is CASSTLMGTGELFF. The CDR3 region has the DNA TGTGCCAGTAGTACCCTTATGGGGACCGGGGAGCTGTTTTTT.

The V call is TRBV6-6, the J call TRBJ1-1, with D perhaps TRBD1 (5 bases). CDR3 length equals 14 residues. Per the germline V gene, CDR1 is MNHNY and CDR2 is SVGAGI (reference sequence). Between the trimmed V and J ends, which lost 5 bases and 3 bases, there was a span of 13 bases. The CDR3 is CASSAYRTDTEAFF. CDR3 coding DNA: TGTGCCAGCAGTGCCTACAGGACCGACACTGAAGCTTTCTTT.

There are many counts of this clonotype. The V gene is TRBV4-2, the J gene TRBJ2-3; maybe TRBD2 (5 bases). Germline CDR1 LGHNA, CDR2 YNFKEQ. The CDR3 is 20 amino acids. Trimming pared 0 bases from V and 0 bases from J, leaving 22 bases between. The CDR3: CASSQDLAGSTWASTDTQYF. DNA of the CDR3: TGTGCCAGCAGCCAAGACCTCGCGGGTTCGACTTGGGCTAGCACAGATACGCAGTATTTT.

There are many counts of this clonotype. Germline and junction disagree at one end, which may indicate a read error. CDR3 region: CASSLAGLNHEQYF. DNA for the CDR3: TGTGCCAGCAGCCTAGCAGGGCTAAACCACGAGCAGTACTTC. The V gene is TRBV7-9, the J gene TRBJ2-7, with D perhaps assigned TRBD1 or TRBD2 (5 bases each). This CDR3 has 14 residues. Germline CDR1 is SEHNR and CDR2 is FQNEAQ (reference sequence).

This clonotype came up many times. The chain carries TRBV7-9 and TRBJ1-5; D ambiguous. The CDR3 is 13 residues long. Germline-derived CDR1 and CDR2 are SEHNR and FQNEAQ (reference sequence). V lost 1 base and J 6 bases, leaving 7 bases between the germline ends. DNA of the CDR3: TGTGCCAGCAGCTTAGATGGCAGTCAGCCCCAGCATTTT. Translated, it gives CASSLDGSQPQHF.

This clonotype was observed at least ten times. This chain joins TRBV7-2 and TRBJ2-5; TRBD1 matches 9 bases. CDR3 size: 15 residues. The V gene end was trimmed by 0 bases and the J gene end by 5 bases; junction bases not matched to a gene: 4. Germline V gene data show CDR1 as SGHTA and CDR2 as FQGNSA. The CDR3 region is CASSLAGQGPETQYF. The DNA of the CDR3 is TGTGCCAGCAGCTTAGCCGGACAGGGGCCGGAGACCCAGTACTTC.

This clonotype has a count of ten or more. The rearrangement links TRBV6-4 to TRBJ2-2; TRBD1 matches 9 bases. This CDR3 comprises 15 residues. V shed 5 bases, J shed 5 bases, and the junction held 6 bases outside the gene matches. Germline V CDR1 and CDR2: MRHNA, SNTAGT. CDR3 sequence (DNA): TGTGCCAGCAGTACGGGACAGGGCTCTACCGGGGAGCTGTTTTTT. Encoded protein: CASSTGQGSTGELFF.

This clonotype was picked up many times. The rearrangement links TRBV7-2 to TRBJ2-5, with 11 bases lining up with TRBD2. Germline CDR1 is SGHTA and CDR2 is FQGNSA. The J segment lost 2 bases and the V segment lost 0 bases, leaving 2 bases of the junction unmatched. CDR3 length equals 16 residues. CDR3 region: CASSLALAGGQETQYF. The DNA for the CDR3 is TGTGCCAGCAGCTTAGCGTTAGCGGGAGGGCAAGAGACCCAGTACTTC.

In its sample, this clonotype was seen many times. The rearrangement joins TRBV11-2 to TRBJ2-7; possible D gene TRBD1, 5 bases. Trimming took off 6 bases at V and 3 bases at J, with 12 bases between the two ends. Germline CDR1 SGHAT, CDR2 FQNNGV. The CDR3 runs 13 residues. CDR3 residues: CASSRGVNYEQYF. As DNA, the CDR3 is TGTGCCAGCAGTAGGGGCGTTAACTACGAGCAGTACTTC.

The DNA of the CDR3 is TGCGCCAGCAGCCAAGCAGGGGCGTACGAGACCCAGTACTTC. It codes for CASSQAGAYETQYF. The rearrangement uses TRBV4-1 and TRBJ2-5; TRBD1 might be the D (6 bases). The germline CDR1 and CDR2 sequences are MGHRA and YSYEKL. The length of the CDR3 is 14 residues. Trimming removed 1 base at V and 5 bases at J, with 11 bases between.